This TCR beta chain emerged from a study of blood T cells in healthy people across ages. Points from the study as a whole: Both higher diversity and more naive CD4+ cells marked long-lived donors when set against aged donors.

Germline V gene lookup returns CDR1 SGHKS and CDR2 YYEKEE (reference sequence). V was clipped by 1 base and J by 0 bases, with 14 bases between them. CDR3 length: 17 amino acids. On this clonotype: The target antigen is unknown.

Investigators took 9.5 to 10 milliliters of peripheral blood from every donor. Primed by a sample-barcoded 5' primer and a J-beta primer mix, a second PCR proceeded for roughly 7 to 12 cycles. From the 5' RACE reads, TCRdb called clonotypes with MiXCR, one entry per CDR3 protein. Counted here are about 1,500,000 distinct CDR3 sequences, about 30% occurring once; the ten biggest clones make up 6.5% to 8.5%. The source is a woman under 40 in good health. The chain joins TRBV5-5 to TRBJ2-4; possibly TRBD1 for D (7 bases). Sequenced sample: blood. CDR3 region: CASSLTGDSLAKNIQYF. The CDR3 bases are TGTGCCAGCAGCTTGACGGGGGACAGCCTAGCCAAAAACATTCAGTACTTC.